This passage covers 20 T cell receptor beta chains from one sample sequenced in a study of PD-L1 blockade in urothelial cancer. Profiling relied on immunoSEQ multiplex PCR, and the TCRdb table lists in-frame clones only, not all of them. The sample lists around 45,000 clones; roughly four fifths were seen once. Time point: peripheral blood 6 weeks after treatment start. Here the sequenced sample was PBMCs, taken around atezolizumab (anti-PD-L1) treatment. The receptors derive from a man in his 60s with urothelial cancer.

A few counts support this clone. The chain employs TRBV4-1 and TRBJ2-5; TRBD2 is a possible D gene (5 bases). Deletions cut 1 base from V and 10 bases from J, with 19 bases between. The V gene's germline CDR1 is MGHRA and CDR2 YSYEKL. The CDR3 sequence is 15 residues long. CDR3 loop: CASSQGALYGRDQYF. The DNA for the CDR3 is TGCGCCAGCAGCCAAGGGGCCCTCTACGGCCGGGACCAGTACTTC.

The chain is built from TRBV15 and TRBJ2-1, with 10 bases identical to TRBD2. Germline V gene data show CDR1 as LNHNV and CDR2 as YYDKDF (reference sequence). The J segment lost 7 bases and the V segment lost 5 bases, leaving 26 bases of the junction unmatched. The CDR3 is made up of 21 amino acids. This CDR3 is CATSRPPHSGGQRGPSNEQFF. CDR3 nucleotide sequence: TGTGCCACCAGCCGTCCACCACATAGCGGGGGGCAACGGGGCCCTTCGAATGAGCAGTTCTTC.

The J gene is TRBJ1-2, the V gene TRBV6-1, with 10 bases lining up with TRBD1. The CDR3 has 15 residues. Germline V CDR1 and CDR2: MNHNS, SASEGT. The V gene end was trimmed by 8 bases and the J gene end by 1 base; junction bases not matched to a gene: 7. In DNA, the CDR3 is TGTGCCAGCCGAGACAGGGGGCGTATTAACTATGGCTACACCTTC. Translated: CASRDRGRINYGYTF.

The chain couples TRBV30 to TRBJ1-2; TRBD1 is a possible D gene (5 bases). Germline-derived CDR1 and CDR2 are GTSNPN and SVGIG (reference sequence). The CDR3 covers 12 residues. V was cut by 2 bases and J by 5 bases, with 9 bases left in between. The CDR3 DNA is TGTGCCTGGAGTTCCAGGGTTTATGGCTACACCTTC. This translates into CAWSSRVYGYTF.

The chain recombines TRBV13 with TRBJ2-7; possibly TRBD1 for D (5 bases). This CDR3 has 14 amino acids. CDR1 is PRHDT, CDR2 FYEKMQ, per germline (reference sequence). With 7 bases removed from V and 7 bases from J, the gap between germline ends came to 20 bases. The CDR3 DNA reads TGTGCCAGCACCTCCGGGCCAGGGCTGGGGGAGCAGTACTTC. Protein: CASTSGPGLGEQYF.

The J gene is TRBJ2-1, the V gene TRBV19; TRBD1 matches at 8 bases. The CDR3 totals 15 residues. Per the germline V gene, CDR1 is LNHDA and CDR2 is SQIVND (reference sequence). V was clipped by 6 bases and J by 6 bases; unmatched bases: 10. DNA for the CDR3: TGTGCCAGTAGGGATAGGACAGGGATGGGCAATGAGCAGTTCTTC. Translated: CASRDRTGMGNEQFF.

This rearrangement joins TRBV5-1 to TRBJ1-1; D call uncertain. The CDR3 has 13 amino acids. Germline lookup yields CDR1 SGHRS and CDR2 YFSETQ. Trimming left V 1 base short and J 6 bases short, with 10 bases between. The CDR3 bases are TGCGCCAGCAGCTTGACAGAGGAGGCTGAAGCTTTCTTT. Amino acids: CASSLTEEAEAFF.

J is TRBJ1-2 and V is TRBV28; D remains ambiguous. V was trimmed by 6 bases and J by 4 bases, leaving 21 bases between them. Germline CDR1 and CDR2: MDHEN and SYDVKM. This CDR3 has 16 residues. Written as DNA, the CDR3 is TGTGCCAGCAGGGAACTATCTAAACCCCTCCTCTATGGCTACACCTTC. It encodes CASRELSKPLLYGYTF.

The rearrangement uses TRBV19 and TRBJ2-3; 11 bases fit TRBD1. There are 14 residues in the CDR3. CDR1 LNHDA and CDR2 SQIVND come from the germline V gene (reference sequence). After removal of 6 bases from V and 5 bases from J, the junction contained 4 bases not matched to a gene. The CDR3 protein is CASSPGTGGDTQYF. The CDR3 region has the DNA TGTGCCAGTAGCCCTGGGACAGGGGGAGATACGCAGTATTTT.

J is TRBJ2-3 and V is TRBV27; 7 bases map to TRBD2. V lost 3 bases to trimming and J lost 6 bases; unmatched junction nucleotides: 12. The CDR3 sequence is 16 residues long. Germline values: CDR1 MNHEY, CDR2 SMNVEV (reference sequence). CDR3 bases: TGTGCCAGCAGTTTTACGAGCGGGGAGGCTTACGATACGCAGTATTTT. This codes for CASSFTSGEAYDTQYF.

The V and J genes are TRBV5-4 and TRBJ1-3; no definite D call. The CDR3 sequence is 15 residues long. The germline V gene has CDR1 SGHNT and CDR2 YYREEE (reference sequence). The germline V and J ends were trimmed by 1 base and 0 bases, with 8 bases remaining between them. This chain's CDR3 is CASSLTSSSGNTIYF. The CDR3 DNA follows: TGTGCCAGCAGCTTGACTTCTAGCTCTGGAAACACCATATATTTT.

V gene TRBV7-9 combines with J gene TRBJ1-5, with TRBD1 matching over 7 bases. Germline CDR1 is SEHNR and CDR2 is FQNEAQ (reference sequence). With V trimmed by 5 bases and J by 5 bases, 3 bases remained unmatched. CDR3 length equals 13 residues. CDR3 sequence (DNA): TGTGCCAGCAGCAGGGACAGTTATCAGCCCCAGCATTTT. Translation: CASSRDSYQPQHF. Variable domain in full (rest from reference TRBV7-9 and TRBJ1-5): DTGVSQNPRHKITKRGQNVTFRCDPISEHNRLYWYRQTLGQGPEFLTYFQNEAQLEKSRLLSDRFSAERPKGSFSTLEIQRTEQGDSAMYLCASSRDSYQPQHFGDGTRLSIL.

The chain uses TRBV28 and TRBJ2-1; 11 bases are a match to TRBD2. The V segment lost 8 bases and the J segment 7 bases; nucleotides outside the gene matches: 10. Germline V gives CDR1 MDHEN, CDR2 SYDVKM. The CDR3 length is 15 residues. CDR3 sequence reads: CASGNLAGGINEQFF. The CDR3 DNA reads TGTGCCAGCGGGAATCTAGCGGGGGGTATAAATGAGCAGTTCTTC. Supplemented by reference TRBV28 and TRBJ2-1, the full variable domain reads DVKVTQSSRYLVKRTGEKVFLECVQDMDHENMFWYRQDPGLGLRLIYFSYDVKMKEKGDIPEGYSVSREKKERFSLILESASTNQTSMYLCASGNLAGGINEQFFGPGTRLTVL.

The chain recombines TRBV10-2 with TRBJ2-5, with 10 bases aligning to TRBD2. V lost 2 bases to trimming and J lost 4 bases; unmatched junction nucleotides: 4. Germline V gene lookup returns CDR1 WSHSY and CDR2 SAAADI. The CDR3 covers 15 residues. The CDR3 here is CASSEELAGVETQYF. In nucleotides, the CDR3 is TGCGCCAGCAGTGAGGAGCTAGCGGGGGTAGAGACCCAGTACTTC.

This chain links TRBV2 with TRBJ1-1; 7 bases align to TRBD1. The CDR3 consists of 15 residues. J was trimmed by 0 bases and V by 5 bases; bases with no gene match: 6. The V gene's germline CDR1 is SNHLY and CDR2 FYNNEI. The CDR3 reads CASSSRTGLNTEAFF. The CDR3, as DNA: TGTGCCAGCAGTTCGAGGACAGGTCTGAACACTGAAGCTTTCTTT.

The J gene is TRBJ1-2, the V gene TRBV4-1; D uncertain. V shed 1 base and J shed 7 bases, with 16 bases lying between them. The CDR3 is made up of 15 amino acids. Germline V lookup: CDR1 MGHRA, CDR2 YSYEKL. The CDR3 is CASSQVAREFAGYTF. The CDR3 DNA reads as TGCGCCAGCAGCCAAGTGGCCCGGGAATTTGCTGGCTACACCTTC.

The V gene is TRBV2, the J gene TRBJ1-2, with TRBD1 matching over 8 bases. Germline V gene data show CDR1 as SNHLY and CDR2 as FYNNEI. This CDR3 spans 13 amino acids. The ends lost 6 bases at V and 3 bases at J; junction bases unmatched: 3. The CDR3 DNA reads TGTGCCAGCAGGGGACAGGACTACTATGGCTACACCTTC. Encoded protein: CASRGQDYYGYTF.

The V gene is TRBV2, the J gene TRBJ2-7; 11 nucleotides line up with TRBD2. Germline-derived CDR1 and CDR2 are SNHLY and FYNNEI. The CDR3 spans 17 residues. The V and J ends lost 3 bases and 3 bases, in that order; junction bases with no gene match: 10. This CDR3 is CASSEPPSGGRDYEQYF. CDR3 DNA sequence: TGTGCCAGCAGTGAGCCTCCTAGCGGGGGGCGAGACTACGAGCAGTACTTC.

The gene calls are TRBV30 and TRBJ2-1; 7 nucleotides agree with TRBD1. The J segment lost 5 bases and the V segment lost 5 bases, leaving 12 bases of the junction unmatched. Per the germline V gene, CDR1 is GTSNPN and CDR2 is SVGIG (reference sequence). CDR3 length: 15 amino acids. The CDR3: CAWGVGTALDNEQFF. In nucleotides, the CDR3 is TGTGCCTGGGGGGTGGGGACAGCCTTGGACAATGAGCAGTTCTTC. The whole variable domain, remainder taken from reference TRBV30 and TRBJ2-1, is SQTIHQWPATLVQPVGSPLSLECTVEGTSNPNLYWYRQAAGRGLQLLFYSVGIGQISSEVPQNLSASRPQDRQFILSSKKLLLSDSGFYLCAWGVGTALDNEQFFGPGTRLTVL.

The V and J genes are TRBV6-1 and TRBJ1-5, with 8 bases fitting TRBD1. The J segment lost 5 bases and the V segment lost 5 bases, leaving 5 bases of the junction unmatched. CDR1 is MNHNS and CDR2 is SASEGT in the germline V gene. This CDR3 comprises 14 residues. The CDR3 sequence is CASSTDREDQPQHF. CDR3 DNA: TGTGCCAGCAGTACGGACAGGGAAGATCAGCCCCAGCATTTT.